The sequence of this TCR beta chain was determined in a study of T-cell memory formation after mild COVID-19. About the study: Most TCR clusters belonged to a single donor.

Employing constant-segment primers, 5'RACE generated TCR alpha and TCR beta cDNA libraries bearing sample barcodes and UMIs. TCRdb called the 5' RACE reads again in MiXCR, with one record for every CDR3 protein. The table lists about 400,000 distinct CDR3 sequences, 20% to 25% of them singletons, with 8.5% to 9% in the top ten. Only a few counts were recorded for this clonotype. Its antigen is not identified. The study's findings and limits: Those CD4+ clones that contracted were mainly in CM and EM (CD8+ ones in EMRA).

The sequencing input was PBMCs or a T cell subset sorted from them (not recorded which). The source of this sequence is an adult woman who had mild COVID-19 (a few samples of this study predate the infection). Cell type and time point are not known.

The CDR3 loop is CASSYPEQGAAFF. CDR3 in DNA: TGTGCCAGCAGTTACCCGGAACAGGGGGCGGCTTTCTTT. This chain links TRBV6-6 with TRBJ1-1, with 9 bases that match TRBD1. Germline V gene data show CDR1 as MNHNY and CDR2 as SVGAGI (reference sequence). The CDR3 covers 13 residues. The V gene end was trimmed by 2 bases and the J gene end by 11 bases; junction bases not matched to a gene: 6.